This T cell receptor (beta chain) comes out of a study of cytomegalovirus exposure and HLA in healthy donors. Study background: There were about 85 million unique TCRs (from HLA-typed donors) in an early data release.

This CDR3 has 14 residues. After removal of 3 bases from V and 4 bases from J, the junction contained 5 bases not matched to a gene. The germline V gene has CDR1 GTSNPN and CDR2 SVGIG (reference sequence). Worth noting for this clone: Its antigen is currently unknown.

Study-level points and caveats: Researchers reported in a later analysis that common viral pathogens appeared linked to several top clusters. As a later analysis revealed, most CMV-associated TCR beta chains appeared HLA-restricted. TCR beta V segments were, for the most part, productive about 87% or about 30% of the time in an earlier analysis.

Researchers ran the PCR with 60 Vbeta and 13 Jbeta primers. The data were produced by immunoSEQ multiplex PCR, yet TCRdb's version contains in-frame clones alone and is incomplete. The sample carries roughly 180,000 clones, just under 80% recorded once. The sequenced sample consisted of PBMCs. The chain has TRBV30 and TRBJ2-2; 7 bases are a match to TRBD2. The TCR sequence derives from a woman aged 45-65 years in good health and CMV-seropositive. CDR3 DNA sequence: TGTGCCTGGAGATCGGGGGGAGTCACCGGGGAGCTGTTTTTT. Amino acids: CAWRSGGVTGELFF.